A single sample gave rise to the 22 T cell receptor beta chains below, sequenced in a study of cytomegalovirus exposure and HLA in healthy donors. This PCR relied on a set of 60 Vbeta primers and 13 Jbeta primers. The protocol was immunoSEQ multiplex PCR, while the TCRdb copy is restricted to in-frame clones and leaves out a portion. Among around 150,000 clones listed, roughly four fifths were seen once. The sequencing input was PBMCs. The receptor source for this set is a man aged 40-55 years in good health and CMV-seronegative.

The genes are TRBV5-4 and TRBJ2-3, with 10 bases matching TRBD2. Germline assignment: CDR1 SGHNT and CDR2 YYREEE (reference sequence). V was clipped by 3 bases and J by 2 bases; unmatched bases: 3. This CDR3 spans 15 amino acids. CDR3 region: CASSSGTSDTDTQYF. The DNA of the CDR3 is TGTGCCAGCAGCTCCGGGACTAGCGACACAGATACGCAGTATTTT.

The chain uses TRBV5-1 and TRBJ2-3; 8 nucleotides align to TRBD1. Trimming took 1 base from V and 2 from J; bases not matched to a gene: 6. CDR3 length equals 16 residues. Germline CDR1 is SGHRS and CDR2 is YFSETQ. The CDR3 is CASSLRTGRNTDTQYF. The CDR3 DNA is TGCGCCAGCAGCTTGCGGACAGGGAGAAACACAGATACGCAGTATTTT.

Of note for this clone: The sample holds other DNA sequences that translate to the same CDR3. The chain has TRBV30 and TRBJ2-5, with D hard to call. Germline CDR1 GTSNPN, CDR2 SVGIG (reference sequence). The length of the CDR3 is 12 residues. V was pared by 0 bases and J by 3 bases, with 5 bases between. CDR3 amino acids: CAWSVREETQYF. CDR3 nucleotide sequence: TGTGCCTGGAGTGTCCGGGAAGAGACCCAGTACTTC.

This sequence joins TRBV10-2 and TRBJ2-1; tentative D call: TRBD1 (5 bases). V lost 6 bases to trimming and J lost 10 bases, with 22 bases between them. The CDR3 has 15 amino acids. The germline CDR1 and CDR2 sequences are WSHSY and SAAADI. CDR3 coding DNA: TGCGCCAGCAGGCCCGGACAAGGCGGTATGTGGGAGCAGTTCTTC. This translates into CASRPGQGGMWEQFF.

The CDR3 spells CASSPTGVEQYF. The CDR3 nucleotides read TGTGCCAGCAGTCCTACAGGGGTCGAGCAGTACTTC. The J gene is TRBJ2-7, the V gene TRBV7-9, with 7 bases lining up with TRBD1. V lost 6 bases to trimming and J lost 6 bases; unmatched junction nucleotides: 5. Germline values: CDR1 SEHNR, CDR2 FQNEAQ (reference sequence). This CDR3 has 12 amino acids. Combining the CDR3 with reference TRBV7-9 and TRBJ2-7 gives the whole variable domain DTGVSQNPRHKITKRGQNVTFRCDPISEHNRLYWYRQTLGQGPEFLTYFQNEAQLEKSRLLSDRFSAERPKGSFSTLEIQRTEQGDSAMYLCASSPTGVEQYFGPGTRLTVT.

This clone was picked up one time. The rearrangement links TRBV6-5 to TRBJ1-1, with D perhaps TRBD1 (5 bases). The V end was cut by 0 bases, the J end by 0 bases, with 8 bases between. Germline CDR1 and CDR2: MNHEY and SVGAGI. The CDR3 is 15 residues long. In nucleotides, the CDR3 is TGTGCCAGCAGTTACTCACGGGGGATGAACACTGAAGCTTTCTTT. It specifies CASSYSRGMNTEAFF.

As for this clone: The same CDR3 arises from other DNA sequences in this sample as well. The chain recombines TRBV27 with TRBJ2-7; 7 bases are a match to TRBD2. The germline CDR1 and CDR2 sequences are MNHEY and SMNVEV (reference sequence). V lost 2 bases to trimming and J lost 4 bases; unmatched junction nucleotides: 2. The CDR3 extends over 13 amino acids. CDR3 bases: TGTGCCAGCAGTTTAGCGGGGGATTACGAGCAGTACTTC. Its translation is CASSLAGDYEQYF.

Regarding this clone: Compared with germline, one end of the junction differs, possibly owing to a read error. This chain uses TRBV7-7 with TRBJ2-7; 9 positions agree with TRBD1. This CDR3 has 15 amino acids. Germline V lookup: CDR1 SSHAT, CDR2 FNYEAQ (reference sequence). CDR3 DNA: TGTGCTAGCAGCTCCGGGACAGGGCTCTCCTACGAGCAGTACTTC. Translated: CASSSGTGLSYEQYF.

The V call is TRBV28, the J call TRBJ2-3, with D unclear. Per the germline V gene, CDR1 is MDHEN and CDR2 is SYDVKM. Trimming stripped 1 base from V and 0 bases from J, with 20 bases between. CDR3 length equals 19 residues. The CDR3 loop is CASSLLLHRVHPSTDTQYF. Here the CDR3 DNA reads TGTGCCAGCAGTTTATTGCTGCACCGGGTCCATCCTAGCACAGATACGCAGTATTTT.

The chain recombines TRBV7-6 with TRBJ1-3, with D possibly matching TRBD1 (6 bases). The germline V gene encodes CDR1 SGHVS and CDR2 FNYEAQ. V shed 5 bases and J shed 6 bases, with 23 bases lying between them. The CDR3 runs 17 residues. DNA of the CDR3: TGTGCCAGCAGCCGGGGGGGGCGTCTCTCAGGGGAAAACACCATATATTTT. It is translated as CASSRGGRLSGENTIYF.

The chain couples TRBV5-4 to TRBJ2-3, with TRBD2 matching over 13 bases. Germline CDR1 reads SGHNT; CDR2 reads YYREEE (reference sequence). The CDR3 is 16 amino acids. V shed 4 bases, J shed 2 bases, and the junction held 4 bases outside the gene matches. For the CDR3, the DNA is TGTGCCAGCAGCATGGGACTAGCGGGGATCACAGATACGCAGTATTTT. It is translated as CASSMGLAGITDTQYF.

CDR3 DNA: TGTGCCAGCAGCCCCCTCGGGGGGCCATACAATCAGCCCCAGCATTTT. It encodes CASSPLGGPYNQPQHF. This chain uses TRBV7-2 with TRBJ1-5; a weak D match, TRBD1 (6 bases). CDR1 is SGHTA, CDR2 FQGNSA, per germline. V was clipped by 5 bases and J by 3 bases, with 17 bases between them. The CDR3 is 16 residues long.

V is TRBV7-3 and J is TRBJ2-5; 9 bases line up with TRBD2. Germline trimming cut 4 bases from V and 4 bases from J; bases unmatched to any gene: 7. CDR3 length equals 15 residues. The V gene's germline CDR1 is SGHTA and CDR2 FQGTGA. The CDR3: CASSSQGRGGETQYF. The CDR3 DNA reads TGTGCCAGCAGCTCGCAGGGGCGGGGGGGAGAGACCCAGTACTTC. The variable domain in full, completed from reference TRBV7-3 and TRBJ2-5, reads GAGVSQTPSNKVTEKGKYVELRCDPISGHTALYWYRQSLGQGPEFLIYFQGTGAADDSGLPNDRFFAVRPEGSVSTLKIQRTERGDSAVYLCASSSQGRGGETQYFGPGTRLLVL.

This clone was recorded only once. The J gene is TRBJ2-1, the V gene TRBV7-9; tentative D call: TRBD1 (5 bases). Germline V gene sequence: CDR1 SEHNR, CDR2 FQNEAQ (reference sequence). Trimming took off 1 base at V and 1 base at J, with 5 bases between the two ends. The CDR3 runs to 14 residues. CDR3 sequence (DNA): TGTGCCAGCAGCTTAGGACAGTCCTACAATGAGCAGTTCTTC. This sequence encodes CASSLGQSYNEQFF.

This clone was recorded once. This chain joins TRBV10-3 and TRBJ2-3; 15 bases align to TRBD2. Germline V gene lookup returns CDR1 ENHRY and CDR2 SYGVKD. There are 19 residues in the CDR3. V was pared by 0 bases and J by 8 bases, with 12 bases of the junction left unmatched. The CDR3 coding sequence is TGTGCCATCAGTGAGTCGTGGACTAGCGGGGGGGCCCGCGGAAGTACGCAGTATTTT. Amino acid sequence: CAISESWTSGGARGSTQYF.

This clone occurred a few times. This chain connects TRBV4-1 to TRBJ2-7; 10 nucleotides agree with TRBD1. The CDR3 is 16 residues long. The ends lost 0 bases at V and 3 bases at J; junction bases unmatched: 5. Per the germline V gene, CDR1 is MGHRA and CDR2 is YSYEKL. The CDR3 loop reads CASSQEGGTGVYEQYF. In nucleotides, the CDR3 is TGCGCCAGCAGCCAAGAGGGGGGGACAGGGGTCTACGAGCAGTACTTC.

This chain uses TRBV5-1 with TRBJ2-5, with TRBD1 matching over 7 bases. The V gene's germline CDR1 is SGHRS and CDR2 YFSETQ. V shed 4 bases, J shed 0 bases, and the junction held 18 bases outside the gene matches. The CDR3 sequence is 19 residues long. CDR3 loop: CASSPGGLDSRPYQETQYF. For the CDR3, the DNA is TGCGCCAGCAGCCCAGGGGGATTAGACTCGCGGCCGTACCAAGAGACCCAGTACTTC.

The rearrangement joins TRBV5-1 to TRBJ1-1; 7 bases are shared with TRBD1. This CDR3 is built from 12 residues. V lost 3 bases and J lost 4; bases outside the gene matches: 0. The germline V gene has CDR1 SGHRS and CDR2 YFSETQ. This chain's CDR3 is CASSWDSTEAFF. CDR3 DNA: TGCGCCAGCAGCTGGGACAGCACTGAAGCTTTCTTT.

This chain links TRBV10-3 with TRBJ2-5, with 13 bases aligning to TRBD2. The CDR3 contains 16 residues. J gave up 5 bases and V 3 bases, and 6 bases lay outside the gene matches. Germline values: CDR1 ENHRY, CDR2 SYGVKD. CDR3 sequence: CAISERRTSGGETQYF. The CDR3, as DNA: TGTGCCATCAGTGAACGTCGGACTAGCGGGGGTGAGACCCAGTACTTC.

CDR3 sequence (DNA): TGTGCCAGTAGTACTCTGACTTATGGCTACACCTTC. This translates into CASSTLTYGYTF. This chain links TRBV19 with TRBJ1-2; no reliable D call. Per germline, CDR1 LNHDA and CDR2 SQIVND (reference sequence). The CDR3 is 12 amino acids. Deletions cut 4 bases from V and 5 bases from J, with 8 bases between.

The rearrangement links TRBV29-1 to TRBJ2-1; 9 nucleotides line up with TRBD1. The CDR3 covers 14 residues. Germline V gene lookup returns CDR1 SQVTM and CDR2 ANQGSEA. In DNA, the CDR3 is TGCGGCTCACCGGGACAGGGATCCTACAATGAGCAGTTCTTC. This codes for CGSPGQGSYNEQFF.

This clone appeared once. The V call is TRBV6-6, the J call TRBJ2-3; the match to TRBD2 covers 16 bases. V lost 5 bases and J lost 5; bases outside the gene matches: 1. From germline, CDR1 is MNHNY and CDR2 SVGAGI (reference sequence). The CDR3 has 15 amino acids. CDR3 in amino acids: CASSGTSGGGDTQYF. In DNA, the CDR3 is TGTGCCAGCAGTGGGACTAGCGGGGGGGGAGATACGCAGTATTTT.